The 15 T cell receptor beta chains below all came from one sample that was sequenced in a study of CD4 and CD8 cells across lung adenocarcinoma regions. TCRdb reprocessed the PCR reads via MiXCR and lists one record per CDR3 protein. In the table there are approximately 11,000 distinct CDR3 sequences, about 61% of which are singletons. Sequencing was performed on CD8+ T cells from the margin of a lung tumor. The receptors shown here come from a male donor with lung adenocarcinoma. The CD4 and CD8 labels of this study may be unreliable.

This clonotype was counted ten times or more. The rearrangement links TRBV25-1 to TRBJ2-1; 9 nucleotides align to TRBD2. Germline V CDR1 and CDR2: MGHDK, SYGVNS. The CDR3 has 16 amino acids. Trimming cost V 5 bases and J 8 bases; bases outside gene matches: 13. The CDR3 sequence is CASSQTGTSIVHEQFF. The CDR3 nucleotides read TGTGCCAGCAGTCAAACAGGGACTAGCATCGTCCATGAGCAGTTCTTC.

The sample holds a few counts of this clonotype. The chain uses TRBV6-5 and TRBJ2-3; either TRBD1 or TRBD2 may supply D (5 bases each). The CDR3 loop spans 10 amino acids. V was pared by 4 bases and J by 11 bases, with 7 bases between. Germline V gives CDR1 MNHEY, CDR2 SVGAGI. For the CDR3, the DNA is TGTGCCAGCAGTTGGGACGGGCAGTATTTT. This translates into CASSWDGQYF.

This clonotype was counted only a few times. V is TRBV6-5 and J is TRBJ2-3, with D perhaps matching TRBD1 or TRBD2 (5 bases each). CDR3 size: 15 residues. The germline V gene has CDR1 MNHEY and CDR2 SVGAGI. V was pared by 0 bases and J by 4 bases, with 11 bases between. CDR3: CASSYSGTSADTQYF. The CDR3 DNA is TGTGCCAGCAGTTACTCCGGGACCAGCGCAGATACGCAGTATTTT.

About this clonotype itself: Sequence at one end of the junction differs from germline and may be a read error. The chain combines TRBV24-1 with TRBJ2-3; no clear D. Germline V lookup: CDR1 KGHDR, CDR2 SFDVKD. The CDR3 contains 12 residues. CDR3 loop: CATSGRRNTQFF. Here the CDR3 DNA reads TGTGCCACCAGTGGGCGACGAAATACGCAGTTCTTT.

This rearrangement joins TRBV7-2 to TRBJ2-1; perhaps D is TRBD1 or TRBD2 (6 bases each). The DNA end is a closer match to TRBJ2-5, so the J assignment may be wrong. Germline CDR1 reads SGHTA; CDR2 reads FQGNSA. The CDR3 contains 14 residues. CDR3: CAGIGGRDGNIQYF. The CDR3 DNA reads TGTGCCGGCATCGGGGGCCGTGACGGAAACATCCAGTACTTC.

This CDR3 reads CASSLGSSDTQYF. CDR3 nucleotide sequence: TGTGCCAGCAGTTTGGGCAGTTCAGATACGCAGTATTTT. The V call is TRBV6-5, the J call TRBJ2-3; D uncertain. The CDR3 is 13 residues long. Germline-derived CDR1 and CDR2 are MNHEY and SVGAGI. Trimming removed 4 bases from V and 4 bases from J, with 9 bases in between.

The rearrangement uses TRBV6-1 and TRBJ2-5; D tentatively reads TRBD1 or TRBD2 (6 bases each). Germline V gives CDR1 MNHNS, CDR2 SASEGT. Trimming took off 6 bases at V and 0 bases at J, with 17 bases between the two ends. The CDR3 is 16 residues long. CDR3 DNA sequence: TGTGCCAGCAGGGGGCCCGGGGGCCGGGACCAAGAGACCCAGTACTTC. Translation: CASRGPGGRDQETQYF.

The chain is built from TRBV6-1 and TRBJ2-5; 8 nucleotides agree with TRBD2. The CDR3 has 18 amino acids. J gave up 1 base and V 6 bases, and 16 bases lay outside the gene matches. Germline lookup yields CDR1 MNHNS and CDR2 SASEGT. The CDR3 DNA is TGTGCCAGCAGCACGTCCCTCGGCGGGGGGCCGCCCCAAGAGACCCAGTACTTC. It encodes CASSTSLGGGPPQETQYF.

A few counts support this clonotype. The chain uses TRBV12-3 or TRBV12-4 and TRBJ2-1; D remains ambiguous. V lost 1 base, J lost 7 bases, and 5 bases lay in between. The CDR3 consists of 12 residues. The CDR3: CASSLGGNEQFF. The DNA for the CDR3 is TGTGCCAGCAGTTTAGGAGGAAATGAGCAGTTCTTC.

This clonotype was seen once. The CDR3: CASSQEIRTGREDRPQHF. Written as DNA, the CDR3 is TGCGCCAGCAGCCAAGAAATCCGGACAGGTCGGGAGGATCGGCCCCAGCATTTT. This chain uses TRBV4-1 with TRBJ1-5; TRBD1 matches 7 bases. Losses at the gene ends were 0 bases for V and 9 bases for J; bases not matched to a gene: 17. In germline, CDR1 is MGHRA, CDR2 YSYEKL. CDR3 length equals 18 residues.

The genes are TRBV27 and TRBJ2-6; possibly TRBD1 for D (5 bases). V was clipped by 2 bases and J by 4 bases, with 18 bases between them. The CDR3 is 18 amino acids. The germline V gene has CDR1 MNHEY and CDR2 SMNVEV (reference sequence). The CDR3 DNA follows: TGTGCCAGCAGTTTAGCGCAGGGCCAAGGCTCGGGGGCCAACGTCCTGACTTTC. This gives the protein CASSLAQGQGSGANVLTF.

This clonotype was picked up a small number of times. V is TRBV27 and J is TRBJ2-1; 7 nucleotides align to TRBD1. The DNA end lines up better with TRBJ2-7; the J call may be wrong. The germline CDR1 and CDR2 sequences are MNHEY and SMNVEV (reference sequence). There are 13 residues in the CDR3. The CDR3 spells CASSWTGRGEQYF. The CDR3 DNA reads as TGTGCCAGCAGTTGGACAGGCCGGGGCGAGCAGTACTTC.

The chain links TRBV28 to TRBJ2-3, with D possibly being TRBD2 (5 bases). Trimming took 1 base from V and 4 from J, leaving 6 bases between them. The CDR3 has 13 amino acids. The germline CDR1 and CDR2 sequences are MDHEN and SYDVKM. In DNA, the CDR3 is TGTGCCAGCAGTTTATCTAGCTCAGATACGCAGTATTTT. It translates to CASSLSSSDTQYF.

This chain joins TRBV6-1 and TRBJ2-4; the match to TRBD2 covers 8 bases. TRBJ2-3 matches the DNA end more closely, so the J call is doubtful. This CDR3 region has 15 residues. Looked up from germline, CDR1 is MNHNS and CDR2 is SASEGT. The CDR3 DNA reads TGTGCCAGCACTAACGGGGGGGGTGAGTTGGACGCGCAGTATTTT. It is translated as CASTNGGGELDAQYF.

The chain couples TRBV6-1 to TRBJ2-3, with 8 bases matching TRBD1. With 4 bases clipped from V and 5 bases from J, the junction kept 8 bases outside the gene matches. The CDR3 totals 15 residues. From germline, CDR1 is MNHNS and CDR2 SASEGT. The CDR3 sequence is CASSGRTGQGDTQYF. CDR3 nucleotide sequence: TGTGCCAGCAGTGGACGGACAGGGCAGGGAGATACGCAGTATTTT.